What follows describes a single T cell receptor (beta chain). The antigen remains undetermined. This sample was taken from a study of OX40 agonist ivuxolimab in advanced cancers. The overall study: Earlier treatment with anti-PD-1, anti-PD-L1 or anti-CTLA-4 was permitted, and less than 50% had received some. The study's findings and limits: Circulating CD4+ and CD8+ T cells showed clonal expansion by week 6 at 0.1 to 3.0 mg/kg. It was also the case that some nonresponders had low normalized T-cell clonal expansion.

Sequencing was performed with immunoSEQ multiplex PCR; in TCRdb, only in-frame clones are kept and a portion is missing. Among around 72,000 clones listed, just over 85% were seen once. The input for sequencing was CD4+ or CD8+ T cells sorted from blood, taken in a trial of the OX40 agonist ivuxolimab. This clonotype was obtained from an adult with an advanced solid tumor such as melanoma, head and neck, liver or kidney cancer.

The CDR3 DNA reads TGCGCCAGCAGCTGGATGGGACAGCCGGAGGAAAAACTGTTTTTT. Translated, it gives CASSWMGQPEEKLFF. This chain joins TRBV5-1 and TRBJ1-4; 7 bases align to TRBD1. V gave up 3 bases and J gave up 8 bases; unmatched junction bases: 10. Germline CDR1 reads SGHRS; CDR2 reads YFSETQ. The CDR3 contains 15 residues. Variable domain in full (rest from reference TRBV5-1 and TRBJ1-4): KAGVTQTPRYLIKTRGQQVTLSCSPISGHRSVSWYQQTPGQGLQFLFEYFSETQRNKGNFPGRFSGRQFSNSRSEMNVSTLELGDSALYLCASSWMGQPEEKLFFGSGTQLSVL.